This is a list of T cell receptor beta chains from one sample in a study of shared clonotypes between healthy human individuals. Sequencing was performed with immunoSEQ multiplex PCR; in TCRdb, only in-frame clones are kept and a portion is missing. The repertoire holds fewer than 1.8 million clones, with approximately 98.5% as singletons. The sample consisted of naive CD4+ T cells sorted from blood. These receptors originate from a man aged 30-40 years in good health. CDR3s include the opening cysteine and the closing phenylalanine or tryptophan. D genes are given only for firm matches. Rows give clone size only sometimes, using once, few, many, or a class for an expanded clone.

d_gene	v_gene	j_gene	abundance	CDR3nt	CDR3aa
.	TRBV7-3	TRBJ2-1	.	TGTGCCAGCAGCGAAGACACAAGCTCCTACAATGAGCAGTTCTTC	CASSEDTSSYNEQFF
TRBD1	TRBV15	TRBJ2-3	.	TGTGCCACCAGCAGACCCCCGGACAGGGCAACAGATACGCAGTATTTT	CATSRPPDRATDTQYF
.	TRBV4-1	TRBJ2-2	.	TGCGCCAGCAGCCAAGCGGTAGACACCGGGGAGCTGTTTTTT	CASSQAVDTGELFF
.	TRBV10-3	TRBJ1-1	.	TGTGCCATCAGTGAGAAGGGGCCAGACACTGAAGCTTTCTTT	CAISEKGPDTEAFF
.	TRBV5-1	TRBJ1-1	once	TGCGCCAGCAGCTTGGCTCTGAACACTGAAGCTTTCTTT	CASSLALNTEAFF
TRBD1	TRBV7-2	TRBJ1-4	.	TGTGCCAGCAGCTTAGACAGGGGGCGCAGTGAAAAACTGTTTTTT	CASSLDRGRSEKLFF
TRBD1	TRBV6-5	TRBJ2-7	.	TGTGCCAGCAGTTACTTTCCGGGACAGGGTCTGGAGCAGTACTTC	CASSYFPGQGLEQYF
.	TRBV29-1	TRBJ1-5	.	TGCAGCGTTGACCAGGGAGATCAGCCCCAGCATTTT	CSVDQGDQPQHF
TRBD1	TRBV5-6	TRBJ1-5	.	TGTGCCAGCAGCTTCGGGACAGGGGGTTACAATCAGCCCCAGCATTTT	CASSFGTGGYNQPQHF
.	TRBV9	TRBJ2-2	.	TGTGCCAGCAGCGTCCGCGGACTCGGAAACGGGGAGCTGTTTTTT	CASSVRGLGNGELFF
TRBD1	TRBV10-1	TRBJ2-3	once	TGCGCCAGCAGCGGGACAGACCGCGCAGATACGCAGTATTTT	CASSGTDRADTQYF
TRBD1	TRBV2	TRBJ1-2	.	TGTGCCAGCAGAGGACAGGGGACCTATGGCTACACCTTC	CASRGQGTYGYTF
.	TRBV6-5	TRBJ2-3	once	TGTGCCAGCAGTTACTCGAGATCCGAGGATACGCAGTATTTT	CASSYSRSEDTQYF
.	TRBV9	TRBJ2-2	few	TGTGCCAGCAGCGTAACTATCGACGGGGAGCTGTTTTTT	CASSVTIDGELFF
TRBD1	TRBV18	TRBJ2-7	.	TGTGCCAGCTCACCATTGGGACAGGGATCCTACGAGCAGTACTTC	CASSPLGQGSYEQYF
.	TRBV11-2	TRBJ2-1	.	TGTGCCAGCAGCATCGACATTTACAATGAGCAGTTCTTC	CASSIDIYNEQFF
.	TRBV6-6	TRBJ2-7	once	TGTGCCAGCAGCCCTGGGGTGGTGGGTTCCTACGAGCAGTACTTC	CASSPGVVGSYEQYF
.	TRBV10-3	TRBJ1-2	once	TGTGCCAGCCGGAACCGGGACGGAGAGATAGTAGCTAACTATGGCTACACCTTC	CASRNRDGEIVANYGYTF
.	TRBV18	TRBJ2-3	.	TGTGCCAGCTCACCACCTAGCGGAGGGCCAGATACGCAGTATTTT	CASSPPSGGPDTQYF
TRBD1	TRBV27	TRBJ1-1	.	TGTGCCAGCAGCCCCAAGACAGGGGGCCTACGGTGGGCTTTCTTT	CASSPKTGGLRWAFF
.	TRBV4-2	TRBJ1-2	.	TGTGCCAGCAGCCAAGATAACCCTTCTATTTATGGCTACACCTTC	CASSQDNPSIYGYTF
TRBD2	TRBV15	TRBJ2-7	.	TGTGCCACCAGCAGGCTAGCGGGAGGCTCCTACGAGCAGTACTTC	CATSRLAGGSYEQYF
TRBD1	TRBV6-6	TRBJ1-2	.	TGTGCCAGCAGTTTCGGACAGGGGGTCTATGGCTACACCTTC	CASSFGQGVYGYTF
TRBD1	TRBV18	TRBJ1-3	once	TGTGCCAGCTCACCACCCAGGGGGTTATCTGGAAACACCATATATTTT	CASSPPRGLSGNTIYF
.	TRBV19	TRBJ2-7	.	TGTGCCAGTAGTAATCTCAGGGCGGGCGAGCAGTACTTC	CASSNLRAGEQYF
.	TRBV6-6	TRBJ1-1	.	TGTGCCAGCAGTTTAAAGACAGGCACTGAAGCTTTCTTT	CASSLKTGTEAFF
.	TRBV14	TRBJ2-3	.	TGTGCCAGCAGCCAGCCGGGAACATCGACGCAGTATTTT	CASSQPGTSTQYF
TRBD1	TRBV15	TRBJ1-2	.	TGTGCCACCAGCAGTGACAGGGGCAACTATGGCTACACCTTC	CATSSDRGNYGYTF
TRBD2	TRBV7-9	TRBJ2-3	.	TGTGCCAGCAGCTTAGGATTAGCGGGGGGCACAGATACGCAGTATTTT	CASSLGLAGGTDTQYF
.	TRBV29-1	TRBJ2-1	.	TGCAGCGCGGCGGGTTACAATGAGCAGTTCTTC	CSAAGYNEQFF
TRBD1	TRBV11-2	TRBJ2-7	.	TGTGCCAGCAGCCATCGGGGACAGGGCGAGCAGTACTTC	CASSHRGQGEQYF
.	TRBV7-6	TRBJ2-5	once	TGTGCCAGCAGCTTAGTATTTCTGGGGAGGGAGACCCAGTACTTC	CASSLVFLGRETQYF
TRBD2	TRBV2	TRBJ2-1	.	TGTGCCAGCAGTTTAGTCGGGCGACTCACTAGCGGGAGTGAGCAGTTCTTC	CASSLVGRLTSGSEQFF
TRBD1	TRBV6-1	TRBJ2-1	.	TGTGCCAGCAGAGTGACAGGGGGGAACTACAATGAGCAGTTCTTC	CASRVTGGNYNEQFF
TRBD1	TRBV29-1	TRBJ2-7	.	TGCAGCGCCCGAGACCGGGACAGGGGAAACTACGAGCAGTACTTC	CSARDRDRGNYEQYF
TRBD2	TRBV7-6	TRBJ2-1	.	TGTGCCAGCAGCTTAGTGCCTAGCGGGAGGAGCCACAATGAGCAGTTCTTC	CASSLVPSGRSHNEQFF
TRBD1	TRBV7-9	TRBJ2-5	.	TGTGCCAGCAGCAGACAGGGACAAGAGACCCAGTACTTC	CASSRQGQETQYF
TRBD2	TRBV11-2	TRBJ2-1	.	TGTGCCAGCAGCTTAGGGGTTAGCGGGAGTAGAAATGAGCAGTTCTTC	CASSLGVSGSRNEQFF
.	TRBV29-1	TRBJ1-1	.	TGCAGCGTCGTTCCGGGACAAGACTTTGAAGCTTTCTTT	CSVVPGQDFEAFF
.	TRBV19	TRBJ2-7	.	TGTGCCAGTAGTTCGGAGGGGCGGGACGAGCAGTACTTC	CASSSEGRDEQYF
TRBD2	TRBV29-1	TRBJ2-1	.	TGCAGCGGCCTCGGTCGGGAGGGCCCCTACAATGAGCAGTTCTTC	CSGLGREGPYNEQFF
.	TRBV6-5	TRBJ1-5	.	TGTGCCAGCAGTCCCGGGACGGCGAATCAGCCCCAGCATTTT	CASSPGTANQPQHF
.	TRBV18	TRBJ2-5	once	TGTGCCAGCTCAAACTTAGGAGAGACCCAGTACTTC	CASSNLGETQYF
.	TRBV15	TRBJ1-1	once	TGTGCCACCAGCAGAGCCGGACAGAAGAACACTGAAGCTTTCTTT	CATSRAGQKNTEAFF
.	TRBV5-1	TRBJ2-7	.	TGCGCCAGCAGTGAGACAGTCATAATCTCCGAGCAGTACTTC	CASSETVIISEQYF
.	TRBV19	TRBJ1-1	.	TGTGCCAGTAGTCCAACGTCGTCGTGGGGCACTGAAGCTTTCTTT	CASSPTSSWGTEAFF
TRBD2	TRBV5-5	TRBJ2-7	.	TGTGCCAGCAGCCGAATCCTGGCGGGAGAAGAGCAGTACTTC	CASSRILAGEEQYF
TRBD1	TRBV5-1	TRBJ2-7	.	TGCGCCAGCAGCCATGGGACAGGGGACTACGAGCAGTACTTC	CASSHGTGDYEQYF
.	TRBV7-7	TRBJ2-3	.	TGTGCCAGCAGCTTAGGCCCGGGGTTTGGGCAAGATACGCAGTATTTT	CASSLGPGFGQDTQYF
.	TRBV5-4	TRBJ2-5	.	TGTGCCAGCAGCTTTGCGGGGATTCAAGAGACCCAGTACTTC	CASSFAGIQETQYF
.	TRBV5-1	TRBJ1-2	.	TGCGCCAGCAGCTTGTTATCCCGCAATGGCTACACCTTC	CASSLLSRNGYTF
.	TRBV28	TRBJ1-2	once	TGTGCCAGCAGTTTCCGGGCTCCACCCTATGGCTACACCTTC	CASSFRAPPYGYTF
.	TRBV27	TRBJ2-7	.	TGTGCCAGCACCAGGGGCGAGCAGTACTTC	CASTRGEQYF
.	TRBV5-1	TRBJ2-7	once	TGCGCCAGCAGCCCGAACCCAAACTCCTACGAGCAGTACTTC	CASSPNPNSYEQYF
.	TRBV7-9	TRBJ2-5	.	TGTGCCAGCAGCTTAGTTCTGCGGCAAGAGACCCAGTACTTC	CASSLVLRQETQYF
TRBD2	TRBV6-6	TRBJ2-3	.	TGTGCCAGCACCCCGGGGCTAGCGGGAGGGGCGCAGTATTTT	CASTPGLAGGAQYF
TRBD2	TRBV7-2	TRBJ2-7	.	TGTGCCAGCAGCCTCCGCGGGGGTGGTGGGGCCTACGAGCAGTACTTC	CASSLRGGGGAYEQYF
.	TRBV9	TRBJ2-3	.	TGTGCCAGCAGCGCAAGACTAACCGTCGCCACGCAGTATTTT	CASSARLTVATQYF
TRBD1	TRBV18	TRBJ1-4	.	TGTGCCAGCTCACCGGACAGGGGGGATGAAAAACTGTTTTTT	CASSPDRGDEKLFF
TRBD2	TRBV18	TRBJ2-3	.	TGTGCCAGCTCACCCTCCCTCGGGCTAGCGGGAGCCTTAGATACGCAGTATTTT	CASSPSLGLAGALDTQYF